This TCR beta chain was captured by sequencing in a study of T cells after somatic rescue of genetic block. V lost 5 bases to trimming and J lost 6 bases; unmatched junction nucleotides: 12. The germline gives CDR1 LNHDA, CDR2 SQIVND (reference sequence). The CDR3 runs to 15 residues. Only in-frame clones appear in the TCRdb table, and some are missing; sequencing was by immunoSEQ multiplex PCR. Counted here are roughly 110,000 clones, about 89% occurring once; the ten biggest clones make up more than 1.4%. J is TRBJ1-1 and V is TRBV19; 7 positions agree with TRBD1. Sequenced material: peripheral blood mononuclear cells (PBMCs). The receptor was derived from a young woman. CDR3 in amino acids: CASSAIDRVGAEAFF. The CDR3 DNA follows: TGTGCCAGTAGTGCAATAGACAGGGTTGGGGCTGAAGCTTTCTTT.